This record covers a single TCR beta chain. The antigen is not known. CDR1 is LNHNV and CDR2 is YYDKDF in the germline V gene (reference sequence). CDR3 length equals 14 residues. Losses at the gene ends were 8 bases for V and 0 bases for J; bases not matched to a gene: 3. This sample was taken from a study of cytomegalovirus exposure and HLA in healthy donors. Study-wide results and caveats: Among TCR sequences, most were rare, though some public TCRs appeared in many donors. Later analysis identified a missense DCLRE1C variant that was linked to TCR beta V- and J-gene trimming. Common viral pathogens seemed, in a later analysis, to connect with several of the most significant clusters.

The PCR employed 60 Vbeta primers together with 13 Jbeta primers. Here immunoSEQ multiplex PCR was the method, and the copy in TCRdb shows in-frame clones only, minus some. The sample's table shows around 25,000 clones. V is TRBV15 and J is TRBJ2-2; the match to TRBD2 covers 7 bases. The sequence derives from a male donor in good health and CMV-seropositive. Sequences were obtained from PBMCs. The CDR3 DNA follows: TGTGCCACCGACGGGGGGACGAACACCGGGGAGCTGTTTTTT. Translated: CATDGGTNTGELFF.